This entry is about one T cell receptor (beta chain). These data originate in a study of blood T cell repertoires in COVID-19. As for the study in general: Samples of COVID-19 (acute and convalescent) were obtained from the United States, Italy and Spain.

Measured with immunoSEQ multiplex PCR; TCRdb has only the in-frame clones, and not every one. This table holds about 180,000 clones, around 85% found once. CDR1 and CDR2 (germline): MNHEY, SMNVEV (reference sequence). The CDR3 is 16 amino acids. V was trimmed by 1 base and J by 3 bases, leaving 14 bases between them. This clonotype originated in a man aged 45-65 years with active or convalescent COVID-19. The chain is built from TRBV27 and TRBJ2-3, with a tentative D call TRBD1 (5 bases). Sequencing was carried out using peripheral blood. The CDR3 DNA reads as TGTGCCAGCAGTTTATTACTCACTCAGGGAACAGATACGCAGTATTTT. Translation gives CASSLLLTQGTDTQYF.